The clone carrying this TCR beta chain appeared a few times. Unique molecular identifiers were incorporated during preparation of the TCRbeta library. TCRdb analysed the PCR reads with MiXCR anew, one entry per CDR3 protein. The sample consists of about 490,000 distinct CDR3 sequences, 8% to 11% of them appearing once. This entry is derived from a study of T-cell reconstitution after alpha-beta-depleted transplantation in children. V was pared by 4 bases and J by 4 bases, with 16 bases between. CDR3 length: 15 amino acids. Germline V gives CDR1 SEHNR, CDR2 FQNEAQ (reference sequence). This TCR derives from a child aged 2 to 15 with inherited bone marrow failure, due to receive a stem cell transplant. The rearrangement links TRBV7-9 to TRBJ1-2, with D tentatively TRBD1 (5 bases). This specimen was PBMCs, taken before TCRalphabeta/CD19-depleted stem cell transplant. The CDR3 protein is CASSSGAWEGYGYTF. In DNA form, the CDR3 reads TGTGCCAGCAGCTCCGGGGCCTGGGAGGGCTATGGCTACACCTTC.